This T cell receptor (beta chain) was documented in a study of early T cells in non-severe SARS-CoV-2 infection (dated by TCRdb to the early 2020s). In terms of the full investigation: Because TCR sequencing was done on bulk RNA from unsorted whole blood, the alpha and beta chains could not be paired. On the study overall, not on this receptor specifically: Matching against VDJdb was skewed toward anti-spike CD8 responses, likely underestimated virus-specific expansions, and missed private and CD4 specificities.

A case-control design nested within a healthcare worker cohort in London, UK, was used, with weekly nasopharyngeal swab PCR tests and blood sampling performed. Healthcare workers were enrolled in the week of the UK lockdown, from 23 to 31 March 2020, and were followed every week for up to about 15 weeks. The library was made by 5' RACE. The sequencing machine was a NextSeq 500. To correct for sequencing error and PCR bias, the TCR library protocol tagged individual cDNA molecules with unique molecular identifiers. TCR alpha and beta chains were both sequenced, and the abundances of alpha and beta sequences in each sample were closely correlated with each other. On the study's bioinformatics: V gene, J gene and CDR3 annotation of TCR sequences was performed with Decombinator V4. Expanded TCRs were defined as changing significantly between any two time points under a Poisson model with p below 0.0001. TCR abundances were normalised to the total number of TCRs sequenced in each sample and reported as counts per million. MAIT TCRs were defined by TRAV1-2 paired with TRAJ12, TRAJ20 or TRAJ33, and iNKT TCRs by TRAV10 paired with TRAJ18. VDJdb, accessed 1 November 2021, was searched for CMV, EBV and SARS-CoV-2 annotated TCRs, excluding TCRs annotated for multiple antigens. TCRdb took the public reads, trimmed them with fastp at Q25, ran MiXCR for clone calling and kept in-frame beta chains. Rows with a matching CDR3 protein are joined into one entry that keeps the most common DNA and genes. These V and J calls are TCRdb output, not the study's own analysis. This sample holds roughly 17,000 distinct CDR3 sequences; approximately 4.8% were observed only once. In total, the top ten clones hold 6.5% to 8.5% of the sample.

Unmatched junction bases come to 6, with V trimmed by 2 bases and J by 2 bases. From the cysteine up to the phenylalanine, the CDR3 has a length of 16 residues. The DNA shown is the 48-base CDR3, in frame from base 1. As for this clonotype: The antigen it recognizes is unknown. Qualities for individual bases were not recorded, and no much larger clone is one base off.

Input material: whole blood. The sequence links TRBV12-3 or TRBV12-4 to TRBJ2-1, and 7 junctional nucleotides match TRBD2. The TCR sequence derives from an adult who was a healthcare worker with PCR-confirmed SARS-CoV-2 infection or an uninfected control (not recorded which). The bases read TGTGCCAGCAGTTTAAGGGAGCGGGACGCCTACAATGAGCAGTTCTTC. It translates to CASSLRERDAYNEQFF.